The clone carrying this T cell receptor beta chain is judged medium-sized. This record belongs to a study of CXCR3 chemokines and chemotherapy response in bladder cancer. TCRdb analysed the PCR reads with MiXCR anew, one entry per CDR3 protein. The repertoire has about 8,100 distinct CDR3 sequences, roughly 12% of them found once; the top ten carry about 16%. The CDR3 runs 11 residues. The V and J ends lost 7 bases and 6 bases respectively, with 12 bases between them. CDR1 SQVTM and CDR2 ANQGSEA come from the germline V gene. This clonotype originated in a human donor with bladder cancer that responded to neoadjuvant chemotherapy. The chain carries TRBV29-1 and TRBJ1-1; maybe TRBD1 (5 bases). The sample was gathered from a patient whose treatment included neoadjuvant chemotherapy. CDR3 sequence (DNA): TGCAGCGCAGGGTCGGGGTCTGAAGCTTTCTTT. Its translation: CSAGSGSEAFF.